These 30 T cell receptor beta chains were sequenced from one sample in a study of T cell changes during pregnancy in multiple sclerosis. The table came from immunoSEQ multiplex PCR; TCRdb's copy has only in-frame clones and leaves some out. The table shows about 41,000 clones, with over 80% occurring only once. Specimen: peripheral blood, collected in the first trimester of pregnancy. All receptors derive from a female donor in good health, enrolled as a control in a pregnancy study.

The rearrangement links TRBV11-2 to TRBJ1-3; 9 bases line up with TRBD1. CDR1 SGHAT and CDR2 FQNNGV come from the germline V gene. V shed 8 bases, J shed 2 bases, and the junction held 7 bases outside the gene matches. This CDR3 is built from 15 residues. As DNA, the CDR3 is TGTGCCAGCTCGACTAACAGGGGGCCTGGAAACACCATATATTTT. Translated: CASSTNRGPGNTIYF.

CDR3 DNA sequence: TGTGCCAGCACCGGACGGGACAGGGGGAACGAGCAGTACTTC. Translation gives CASTGRDRGNEQYF. The rearrangement joins TRBV5-5 to TRBJ2-7; 11 nucleotides match TRBD1. Germline trimming cut 6 bases from V and 5 bases from J; bases unmatched to any gene: 7. Germline loops: CDR1 SGHKS, CDR2 YYEKEE (reference sequence). The CDR3 sequence is 14 residues long.

This rearrangement joins TRBV30 to TRBJ1-1; D is possibly TRBD1 (5 bases). Trimming removed 5 bases at V and 5 bases at J, with 15 bases between. This CDR3 contains 13 residues. Looked up from germline, CDR1 is GTSNPN and CDR2 is SVGIG (reference sequence). CDR3 nucleotide sequence: TGTGCCTGGCCCGGGACTGGGGGGACTGAAGCTTTCTTT. It encodes CAWPGTGGTEAFF.

This clone was seen more than once but under ten times. This chain uses TRBV19 with TRBJ2-2; D perhaps matches TRBD1 (6 bases). With 7 bases removed from V and 1 base from J, the gap between germline ends came to 10 bases. Germline V gives CDR1 LNHDA, CDR2 SQIVND (reference sequence). The CDR3 loop spans 14 amino acids. The CDR3 nucleotides are TGTGCCAGTACCCTGACAGGGAACACCGGGGAGCTGTTTTTT. Amino acids: CASTLTGNTGELFF.

The chain combines TRBV2 with TRBJ2-2; 10 positions agree with TRBD2. The CDR3 has 15 amino acids. Germline-derived CDR1 and CDR2 are SNHLY and FYNNEI. The junction had 8 bases not matched to a gene; V was cut back by 7 bases and J by 6 bases. For the CDR3, the DNA is TGTGCCAGCACTCCTAGCGGGAGTTCTGCCGGGGAGCTGTTTTTT. It translates to CASTPSGSSAGELFF.

V gene TRBV7-2 combines with J gene TRBJ2-5, with D possibly TRBD2 on 5 matching bases. Trimming cost V 5 bases and J 7 bases, with 20 bases left between them. Per the germline V gene, CDR1 is SGHTA and CDR2 is FQGNSA. The CDR3 consists of 15 residues. CDR3: CASSPDGVVRATQYF. The CDR3 nucleotides read TGTGCCAGCAGCCCGGACGGGGTGGTGCGGGCGACCCAGTACTTC.

This clone has only one observation. The chain joins TRBV9 to TRBJ1-2, with 8 bases that match TRBD1. Germline loops: CDR1 SGDLS, CDR2 YYNGEE. This CDR3 spans 13 amino acids. Trimming cost V 4 bases and J 8 bases; bases outside gene matches: 7. The chain's CDR3 is CASSPGQGRGYTF. The CDR3 DNA reads as TGTGCCAGCAGCCCAGGACAGGGAAGGGGCTACACCTTC.

The CDR3 protein is CASTLNYGYTF. In nucleotides, the CDR3 is TGTGCCAGCACACTGAACTATGGCTACACCTTC. J is TRBJ1-2 and V is TRBV6-6; D is ambiguous. Per the germline V gene, CDR1 is MNHNY and CDR2 is SVGAGI (reference sequence). This CDR3 is built from 11 residues. The V gene lost 7 bases and the J gene lost 2 bases, with 5 bases spanning the gap.

The CDR3 spells CASSIRENEKLFF. The CDR3 DNA reads TGTGCCAGTAGTATACGGGAAAATGAAAAACTGTTTTTT. V and J are TRBV19 and TRBJ1-4; D gene ambiguous. Germline assignment: CDR1 LNHDA and CDR2 SQIVND (reference sequence). This CDR3 has 13 residues. Trimming stripped 2 bases from V and 5 bases from J, with 6 bases between.

The J gene is TRBJ2-7, the V gene TRBV4-3; possible D gene TRBD2, 5 bases. The CDR3 has 15 amino acids. Per germline, CDR1 LGHNA and CDR2 YSLEER. V lost 3 bases and J 6 bases, leaving 18 bases between the germline ends. CDR3 sequence reads: CASSQGIDYPREQYF. CDR3 sequence (DNA): TGCGCCAGCAGCCAGGGAATAGACTATCCCCGCGAGCAGTACTTC.

The chain is built from TRBV19 and TRBJ2-6; D is ambiguous. The germline V gene encodes CDR1 LNHDA and CDR2 SQIVND (reference sequence). Trimming pared 1 base from V and 4 bases from J, leaving 5 bases between. The CDR3 contains 14 residues. DNA of the CDR3: TGTGCCAGTAGTATAGGGCCCGGGGCCAACGTCCTGACTTTC. Amino acids: CASSIGPGANVLTF.

V gene TRBV14 combines with J gene TRBJ2-7, with 12 bases that match TRBD2. This CDR3 is built from 20 residues. Trimming at V came to 0 bases and at J to 0 bases, leaving 12 bases not matched to a gene. Germline-derived CDR1 and CDR2 are SGHDN and FVKESK. CDR3 loop: CASSQDRRGTSGRSSYEQYF. The CDR3 bases are TGTGCCAGCAGCCAAGACCGGCGGGGGACTAGCGGGCGAAGCTCCTACGAGCAGTACTTC. The variable domain in full, completed from reference TRBV14 and TRBJ2-7, reads EAGVTQFPSHSVIEKGQTVTLRCDPISGHDNLYWYRRVMGKEIKFLLHFVKESKQDESGMPNNRFLAERTGGTYSTLKVQPAELEDSGVYFCASSQDRRGTSGRSSYEQYFGPGTRLTVT.

This chain links TRBV2 with TRBJ1-2; 7 bases are shared with TRBD1. V shed 7 bases and J 7 bases; nucleotides not matched to a gene: 9. Looked up from germline, CDR1 is SNHLY and CDR2 is FYNNEI. The CDR3 is 13 residues long. CDR3 nucleotide sequence: TGTGCCAGCAAGGGGACAGCGGGCCTTGGCTACACCTTC. Translated, it gives CASKGTAGLGYTF.

The CDR3 coding sequence is TGCGCCAGCAGCCAAGACACGGAGCGGGGAAACACAGATACGCAGTATTTT. Its protein is CASSQDTERGNTDTQYF. This rearrangement joins TRBV4-3 to TRBJ2-3; 7 nucleotides line up with TRBD2. The V gene end was trimmed by 0 bases and the J gene end by 2 bases; junction bases not matched to a gene: 8. Germline loops: CDR1 LGHNA, CDR2 YSLEER. This CDR3 contains 17 residues.

There are a few counts of this clone. The gene calls are TRBV7-9 and TRBJ2-6; no clear D. CDR3 length: 13 amino acids. Trimming took 4 bases from V and 10 from J, leaving 11 bases between them. Germline CDR1 reads SEHNR; CDR2 reads FQNEAQ (reference sequence). DNA for the CDR3: TGTGCCAGCAGCTCCAGACTTCAAAACGTCCTGACTTTC. This sequence encodes CASSSRLQNVLTF.

The V and J genes are TRBV5-4 and TRBJ2-5; D is ambiguous. The germline V and J ends were trimmed by 1 base and 5 bases, with 9 bases remaining between them. The CDR3 covers 13 residues. Germline-derived CDR1 and CDR2 are SGHNT and YYREEE (reference sequence). The CDR3: CASSLRGAETQYF. CDR3 DNA: TGTGCCAGCAGCTTGCGCGGAGCGGAGACCCAGTACTTC. Combining the CDR3 with reference TRBV5-4 and TRBJ2-5 gives the whole variable domain ETGVTQSPTHLIKTRGQQVTLRCSSQSGHNTVSWYQQALGQGPQFIFQYYREEENGRGNFPPRFSGLQFPNYSSELNVNALELDDSALYLCASSLRGAETQYFGPGTRLLVL.

This rearrangement joins TRBV28 to TRBJ1-6, with TRBD1 matching over 8 bases. Germline CDR1 MDHEN, CDR2 SYDVKM. J lost 0 bases, V lost 1 base, and 5 bases had no gene match. The CDR3 spans 18 residues. CDR3: CASSLYPGGRSYNSPLHF. DNA of the CDR3: TGTGCCAGCAGTTTATACCCAGGGGGCCGCTCCTATAATTCACCCCTCCACTTT.

The chain combines TRBV5-5 with TRBJ1-6; no reliable D call. Germline CDR1 reads SGHKS; CDR2 reads YYEKEE (reference sequence). This CDR3 is built from 14 residues. Trimming cost V 4 bases and J 8 bases, with 13 bases left between them. The CDR3 DNA reads TGTGCCAGCAGCACGGACCCGAGGGATTCACCCCTCCACTTT. The encoded protein is CASSTDPRDSPLHF.

The rearrangement links TRBV11-3 to TRBJ2-3; TRBD2 matches at 7 bases. V shed 5 bases and J 1 base; nucleotides not matched to a gene: 3. CDR1 is SGHNT and CDR2 is YENEEA in the germline V gene. This CDR3 contains 14 residues. This CDR3 reads CASSHSGRTDTQYF. CDR3 nucleotide sequence: TGTGCCAGCAGCCATAGCGGGCGCACAGATACGCAGTATTTT.

This rearrangement joins TRBV18 to TRBJ1-6; D might be TRBD1 (5 bases). The CDR3 loop spans 16 amino acids. Between the trimmed V and J ends, which lost 3 bases and 9 bases, there was a span of 18 bases. Germline CDR1 and CDR2: KGHSH and LQKENI. The CDR3 DNA reads TGTGCCAGCTCACCGCCTTGGGGGGGGAATGGTTCACCCCTCCACTTT. Residues: CASSPPWGGNGSPLHF.

The gene calls are TRBV25-1 and TRBJ2-6; D unresolved. The CDR3 loop spans 11 amino acids. Trimming removed 10 bases from V and 2 bases from J, with 3 bases in between. Germline CDR1 and CDR2: MGHDK and SYGVNS. The CDR3 reads CATTGANVLTF. The CDR3 region has the DNA TGTGCCACCACTGGGGCCAACGTCCTGACTTTC.

V is TRBV23-1 and J is TRBJ2-7; maybe TRBD1 (6 bases). TRBV23-1 belongs to the ORF category, with a function that is uncertain. The ends were cut back, 0 bases at V and 3 bases at J, with 12 bases in the middle. The CDR3 consists of 15 residues. This CDR3 is CASSQSARGHYEQYF. CDR3 DNA sequence: TGCGCCAGCAGTCAATCCGCCAGGGGCCACTACGAGCAGTACTTC.

In its sample, this clone was seen a few times. The genes are TRBV30 and TRBJ2-7; 11 bases fit TRBD2. The CDR3 is 15 amino acids. CDR1 is GTSNPN and CDR2 is SVGIG in the germline V gene (reference sequence). The junction had 8 bases not matched to a gene; V was cut back by 3 bases and J by 4 bases. The CDR3: CAWSLTSGSGYEQYF. The CDR3 DNA follows: TGTGCCTGGAGCCTAACTAGCGGGAGTGGGTACGAGCAGTACTTC.

The chain uses TRBV19 and TRBJ2-5; 9 bases match TRBD1. The CDR3 runs 16 residues. CDR1 LNHDA and CDR2 SQIVND come from the germline V gene (reference sequence). V shed 1 base and J 1 base; nucleotides not matched to a gene: 4. CDR3 amino acids: CASSIGGQGSQETQYF. The CDR3 region has the DNA TGTGCCAGTAGTATAGGGGGACAGGGCTCCCAAGAGACCCAGTACTTC.

The chain has TRBV19 and TRBJ1-1, with a possible D match to TRBD1 (5 bases). The CDR3 is made up of 16 amino acids. V was shortened by 1 base and J by 7 bases, with 19 bases between the two germline ends. The germline V gene encodes CDR1 LNHDA and CDR2 SQIVND (reference sequence). The DNA for the CDR3 is TGTGCCAGTAGTATAGCAACCTCCCTTACCCAGGGTGAAGCTTTCTTT. Protein product: CASSIATSLTQGEAFF.

This clone was counted once. J is TRBJ2-3 and V is TRBV18; 12 nucleotides align to TRBD2. CDR1 and CDR2 from the germline V gene are KGHSH and LQKENI. V lost 3 bases and J lost 2; bases outside the gene matches: 6. This CDR3 spans 17 amino acids. Written as DNA, the CDR3 is TGTGCCAGCTCACCGTTACTAGCGGGGGGCATCACAGATACGCAGTATTTT. It specifies CASSPLLAGGITDTQYF.

The chain links TRBV5-1 to TRBJ1-2, with 8 nucleotides matching TRBD1. The CDR3 consists of 14 residues. Germline values: CDR1 SGHRS, CDR2 YFSETQ. V shed 3 bases, J shed 2 bases, and the junction held 3 bases outside the gene matches. The DNA for the CDR3 is TGCGCCAGCAGCTCCCGGACAGGGAACTATGGCTACACCTTC. Translation: CASSSRTGNYGYTF.

V gene TRBV6-5 combines with J gene TRBJ2-1; 8 positions agree with TRBD1. The V gene end was trimmed by 5 bases and the J gene end by 10 bases; junction bases not matched to a gene: 7. Germline CDR1 MNHEY, CDR2 SVGAGI. The CDR3 is 13 residues long. The CDR3 sequence is CASSRQGNGEQFF. The CDR3 bases are TGTGCCAGCAGTAGACAGGGGAACGGGGAGCAGTTCTTC.

This clone has only one observation. The J gene is TRBJ2-3, the V gene TRBV7-9; D is perhaps TRBD1 (5 bases). The V gene lost 2 bases and the J gene lost 6 bases, with 12 bases spanning the gap. The CDR3 contains 14 residues. CDR1 SEHNR and CDR2 FQNEAQ come from the germline V gene (reference sequence). The CDR3 DNA reads as TGTGCCAGCAGCTTAAGTAGGGGTGGGGATACGCAGTATTTT. It codes for CASSLSRGGDTQYF.

The chain carries TRBV2 and TRBJ1-1; tentative D call: TRBD1 (5 bases). The CDR3 has 10 residues. From germline, CDR1 is SNHLY and CDR2 FYNNEI. V lost 8 bases, J lost 7 bases, and 8 bases lay in between. In nucleotides, the CDR3 is TGTGCCAGCGGGGGGGTTGAAGCTTTCTTT. As protein: CASGGVEAFF.